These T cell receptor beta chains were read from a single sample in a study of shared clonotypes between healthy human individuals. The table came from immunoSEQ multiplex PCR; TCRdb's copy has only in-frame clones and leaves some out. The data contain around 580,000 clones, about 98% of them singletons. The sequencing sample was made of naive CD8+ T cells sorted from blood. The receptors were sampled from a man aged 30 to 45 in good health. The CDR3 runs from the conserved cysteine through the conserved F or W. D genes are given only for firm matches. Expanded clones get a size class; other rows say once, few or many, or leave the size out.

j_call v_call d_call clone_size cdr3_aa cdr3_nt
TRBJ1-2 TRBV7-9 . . CASSFDGVGYTF TGTGCCAGCAGCTTCGACGGCGTTGGCTACACCTTC
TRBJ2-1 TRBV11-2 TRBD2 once CASSIPTSGSGEQFF TGTGCCAGCAGCATCCCGACTAGCGGGAGTGGTGAGCAGTTCTTC
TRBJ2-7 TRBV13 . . CASSTHLDSSYEQYF TGTGCCAGCAGCACTCACTTGGACTCCTCCTACGAGCAGTACTTC
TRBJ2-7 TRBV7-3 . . CASSLEGGREQYF TGTGCCAGCAGCTTAGAGGGGGGGCGCGAGCAGTACTTC
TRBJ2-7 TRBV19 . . CASSIIGGEAYEQYF TGTGCCAGTAGTATTATTGGGGGAGAGGCCTACGAGCAGTACTTC
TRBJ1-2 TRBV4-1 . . CASSHRTDSNYGYTF TGCGCCAGCAGCCACCGGACAGATTCTAACTATGGCTACACCTTC
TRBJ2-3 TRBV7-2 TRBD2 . CASSAGLAAVGDTQYF TGTGCCAGCAGCGCCGGACTAGCGGCGGTGGGAGATACGCAGTATTTT
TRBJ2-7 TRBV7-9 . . CASSPPGTQSYEQYF TGTGCCAGCAGCCCCCCTGGTACGCAATCCTACGAGCAGTACTTC
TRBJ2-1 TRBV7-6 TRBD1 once CASSLDRGNEQFF TGTGCCAGCAGCTTAGACAGGGGCAATGAGCAGTTCTTC
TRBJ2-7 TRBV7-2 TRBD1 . CASSLPGQGPAGQYF TGTGCCAGCAGCTTACCGGGACAGGGACCCGCGGGGCAGTACTTC
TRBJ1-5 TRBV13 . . CASSDGLSGQPQHF TGTGCCAGCAGCGACGGACTTTCCGGTCAGCCCCAGCATTTT
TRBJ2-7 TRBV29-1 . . CSARRGGLGNEQYF TGCAGCGCAAGAAGAGGGGGGCTCGGGAACGAGCAGTACTTC
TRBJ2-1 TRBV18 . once CASSFPFAQPYNEQFF TGTGCCAGCTCATTCCCATTTGCCCAACCCTACAATGAGCAGTTCTTC
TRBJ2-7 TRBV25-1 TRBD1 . CASSRTGESYEQYF TGTGCCAGCAGTCGGACAGGGGAGTCCTACGAGCAGTACTTC
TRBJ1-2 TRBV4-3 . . CASSQGLGAQASAGYTF TGCGCCAGCAGCCAAGGTTTGGGGGCGCAGGCCTCCGCCGGCTACACCTTC
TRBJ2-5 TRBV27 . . CASSLAVGHTRETQYF TGTGCCAGCAGTCTCGCCGTGGGCCACACGCGGGAGACCCAGTACTTC
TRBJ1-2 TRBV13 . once CASSLDSETYGYTF TGTGCCAGCAGCTTAGATTCAGAAACCTATGGCTACACCTTC
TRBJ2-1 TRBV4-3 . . CASSQGPHNEQFF TGCGCCAGCAGCCAAGGTCCTCACAATGAGCAGTTCTTC
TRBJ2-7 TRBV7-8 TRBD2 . CASSPRVRENEQYF TGTGCCAGCAGCCCCAGGGTGCGGGAGAACGAGCAGTACTTC
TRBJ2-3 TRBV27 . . CASSNTDTQYF TGTGCCAGCAGTAACACAGATACGCAGTATTTT
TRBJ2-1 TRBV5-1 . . CASSSGEQPSYNEQFF TGCGCCAGCAGCTCAGGGGAACAGCCCTCCTACAATGAGCAGTTCTTC
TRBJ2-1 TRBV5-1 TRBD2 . CASSLGVPGTSGSAEPFYNEQFF TGCGCCAGCAGCTTGGGAGTACCCGGGACTAGCGGGAGCGCCGAACCTTTCTACAATGAGCAGTTCTTC
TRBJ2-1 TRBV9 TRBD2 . CASSGRSSGSSYNEQFF TGTGCCAGCAGCGGTAGATCTAGCGGGAGCTCCTACAATGAGCAGTTCTTC
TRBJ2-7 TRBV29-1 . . CSVEVGTRGGEQYF TGCAGCGTTGAAGTAGGTACCAGGGGGGGCGAGCAGTACTTC